A selection of T cell receptor beta chains follows, all from one sample in a study of CD8+ T cells in alopecia areata. Sequencing was performed with immunoSEQ multiplex PCR; in TCRdb, only in-frame clones are kept and a portion is missing. The table lists more than 7,000 clones, 60% to 85% of them singletons, with 2.7% in the top ten. The sample was CD4+ Tregs sorted from blood. These receptors originate from a human donor with alopecia areata. Each CDR3 is given without its conserved first and last residue. A D gene is named only where the DNA matches it firmly.

v_gene	d_gene	j_gene	CDR3aa
TRBV28	-	TRBJ2-7	ASRPGWTFGYEQY
TRBV29-1	-	TRBJ2-4	SVEENIQY
TRBV5-1	TRBD2	TRBJ2-5	ASSSLASGIQETQY
TRBV7-6	TRBD2	TRBJ2-1	TSSSFAGSGSINEQF
TRBV5-1	-	TRBJ2-3	ASQLDGGPRTQY
TRBV29-1	TRBD2	TRBJ2-1	SVGRLASNEQF
TRBV18	-	TRBJ2-5	ASSTGQNGRETQY
TRBV2	TRBD1	TRBJ2-1	AIGVGRGQVGGFYNEQF
TRBV6-6	TRBD1	TRBJ1-4	ASSRNRGTNEKLF
TRBV29-1	-	TRBJ2-7	SVYGQPYEQY
TRBV6-5	-	TRBJ1-6	ATTHWGSVSSPLH
TRBV5-1	-	TRBJ2-3	ASSLVRVFADTQY
TRBV2	-	TRBJ2-5	ASTVLGLIETQY
TRBV5-1	-	TRBJ2-7	ASSLAGGGTYEQY
TRBV6-6	-	TRBJ2-1	ASRGLEGDNEQF
TRBV18	-	TRBJ1-5	ASSREQGNQPQH
TRBV9	-	TRBJ1-3	ASRPPGTGNTIY
TRBV5-1	TRBD1	TRBJ2-7	ASSWGQSSYEQY
TRBV19	TRBD2	TRBJ2-2	ASSIPPSSGRVNTGELF
TRBV7-2	TRBD1	TRBJ1-2	ASRWTGGGYT
TRBV11-2	TRBD2	TRBJ2-4	ASSLALPGGKNIQY
TRBV5-1	TRBD1	TRBJ1-3	ASSRGTGTGNTIY
TRBV10-3	-	TRBJ2-4	AISESTPGKPDKNIQY
TRBV5-1	-	TRBJ2-3	ASSLASGETDTQY
TRBV14	-	TRBJ2-1	ASSQRPGIEQF
TRBV19	-	TRBJ1-6	ASSMGPTNSPLH
TRBV29-1	-	TRBJ1-1	SVGRMNTEAF
TRBV28	-	TRBJ2-7	ASVGWTLWASSYEQY
TRBV28	-	-	ASSLRSRGTYEQY
TRBV7-2	-	TRBJ1-6	ASSLSNSPLH
TRBV2	-	TRBJ2-7	ASSEWQGTNEQY
TRBV29-1	-	TRBJ1-3	SVEGVPVGSGNTIY
TRBV30	-	TRBJ1-1	AWSSGGRDTEAF
TRBV19	TRBD1	TRBJ1-6	ASSSLWTGRDSPLH
TRBV30	-	TRBJ2-7	AWISGPLANYEQY
TRBV19	-	TRBJ1-2	ASSISDRNRYGYT
TRBV19	TRBD2	TRBJ2-7	ASSRGLATYEQY
TRBV7-8	-	TRBJ2-7	ASSSQTRSYEQY
TRBV11-3	-	TRBJ2-2	ASSVEGRELF
TRBV19	TRBD2	TRBJ2-3	ATQIAGGAHTQY
TRBV2	-	TRBJ1-3	ASHLGGAGNTIY
TRBV5-1	-	TRBJ2-2	ASSYGGVIGTGELF
TRBV5-8	-	TRBJ1-3	ASSLDTGNTIY